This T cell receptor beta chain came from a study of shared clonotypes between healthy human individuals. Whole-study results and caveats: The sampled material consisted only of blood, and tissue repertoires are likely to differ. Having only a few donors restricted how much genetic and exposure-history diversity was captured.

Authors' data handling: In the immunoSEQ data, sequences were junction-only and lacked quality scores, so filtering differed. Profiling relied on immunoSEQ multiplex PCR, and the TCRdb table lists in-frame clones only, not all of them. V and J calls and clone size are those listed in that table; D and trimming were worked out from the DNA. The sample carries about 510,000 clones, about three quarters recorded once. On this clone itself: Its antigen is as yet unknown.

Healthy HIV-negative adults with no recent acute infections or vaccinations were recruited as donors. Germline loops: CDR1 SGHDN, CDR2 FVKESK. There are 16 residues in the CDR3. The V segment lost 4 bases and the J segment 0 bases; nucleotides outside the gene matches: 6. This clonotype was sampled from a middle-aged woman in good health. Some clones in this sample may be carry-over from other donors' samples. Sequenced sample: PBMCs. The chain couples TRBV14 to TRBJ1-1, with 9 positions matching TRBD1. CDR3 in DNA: TGTGCCAGCAGCCGAGGGACAGGGAAAATGAACACTGAAGCTTTCTTT. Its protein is CASSRGTGKMNTEAFF.